The rows below give T cell receptor beta chains drawn from one sample of a study of blood T cell repertoires in COVID-19. Only in-frame clones appear in the TCRdb table, and some are missing; sequencing was by immunoSEQ multiplex PCR. The sample lists around 23,000 clones, about two thirds occurring once. The specimen was peripheral blood. These receptors were collected from a woman aged 80 or over with acute or convalescent COVID-19. CDR3s include the opening cysteine and the closing phenylalanine or tryptophan. D genes are given only for firm matches. Size tells how often a clone was seen (once, few, many) or the class of an expanded clone, and some rows leave it out.

.,many,TRBJ2-6,TRBV13,TGTGCCAGCAGCTTCGGGACAGGGGGCGGACTAGCGGGAGCCGTCCTGACTTTC,CASSFGTGGGLAGAVLTF
.,.,TRBJ2-7,TRBV11-2,TGTGCCAGCAGCTTAGCGGCGACAGTTACCTACGAGCAGTACTTC,CASSLAATVTYEQYF
TRBD1,.,TRBJ2-2,TRBV28,TGTGCCAGCAGCCCGGAGTTTGGGACAGGGGGGATCACCGGGGAGCTGTTTTTT,CASSPEFGTGGITGELFF
.,once,TRBJ2-3,TRBV2,TGTGCCAGCAGCCAAGCCCTCACAGATACGCAGTATTTT,CASSQALTDTQYF
TRBD1,.,TRBJ1-4,TRBV30,TGTGCCTGGGGGACAGGCGCGGGTGAAAAACTGTTTTTT,CAWGTGAGEKLFF
.,.,TRBJ1-1,TRBV18,TGTGCCAGCTCACCACCCACGGGGGATGAAGCTTTCTTT,CASSPPTGDEAFF
.,.,TRBJ2-5,TRBV2,TGTGCCAGCAGTGACAGGTCTTGGGAGACCCAGTACTTC,CASSDRSWETQYF
TRBD2,.,TRBJ2-5,TRBV2,TGTGCCAGCATCTGGGGACAAGTAGCGGGAGTCAGGGAGACCCAGTACTTC,CASIWGQVAGVRETQYF
TRBD2,.,TRBJ2-1,TRBV7-2,TGTGCCAGCAGCTGGACTAGCGAACCTTACAATGAGCAGTTCTTC,CASSWTSEPYNEQFF
.,.,TRBJ2-3,TRBV6-5,TGTGCCAGCAGTTATGGGGGCAGCACAGATACGCAGTATTTT,CASSYGGSTDTQYF
TRBD1,.,TRBJ1-1,TRBV5-4,TGTGCCAGCAGCTCCGTCCGGACAGGGGGTGACACTGAAGCTTTCTTT,CASSSVRTGGDTEAFF
TRBD1,.,TRBJ1-4,TRBV5-1,TGCGCCAGCAGCTTCGGACAGGGTCGCGAAAAACTGTTTTTT,CASSFGQGREKLFF
.,.,TRBJ1-1,TRBV7-9,TGTGCCAGCAGCTCGTCAGGGAAGGTCGGTGAAGCTTTCTTT,CASSSSGKVGEAFF
.,.,TRBJ1-1,TRBV29-1,TGCAGCGTGCGGGGGGCCGGGAACACTGAAGCTTTCTTT,CSVRGAGNTEAFF
TRBD2,few,TRBJ2-7,TRBV28,TGTGCCAGCAGAAGAAGAGGACTAGCACAAGCCTACGAGCAGTACTTC,CASRRRGLAQAYEQYF
TRBD1,.,TRBJ1-6,TRBV19,TGTGCCAGCCAACAGGGGAATTCACCCCTCCACTTT,CASQQGNSPLHF
.,.,TRBJ2-2,TRBV6-5,TGTGCCAGCAGTTACGGGGAGGCCGGGGAGCTGTTTTTT,CASSYGEAGELFF
.,.,TRBJ2-5,TRBV5-1,TGCGCCAGCAGCTTAAGGAGGGATCAAGAGACCCAGTACTTC,CASSLRRDQETQYF
.,few,TRBJ1-2,TRBV20-1,TGCAGTGCTAATGGAGATTATGGCTACACCTTC,CSANGDYGYTF
TRBD1,once,TRBJ2-7,TRBV7-2,TGTGCCAGCAGCAACCGGGACAGGGGCCGGCACGAGCAGTACTTC,CASSNRDRGRHEQYF
TRBD1,medium-sized,TRBJ1-4,TRBV3-1/TRBV3-2,TGTGCCAGCAGCCAACCCGGGACAGGGGTTACAGCTAATGAAAAACTGTTTTTT,CASSQPGTGVTANEKLFF
.,.,TRBJ2-5,TRBV10-3,TGTGCCATCAGTGACGGAGAGACCCAGTACTTC,CAISDGETQYF
TRBD2,few,TRBJ2-1,TRBV11-2,TGTGCCAGCAGCTTAGCGGGCGGGAGAGGGTGGATCTTC,CASSLAGGRGWIF
.,.,TRBJ2-5,TRBV24-1,TGTGCCACCAGTGATGGGAGGACCCAAGAGACCCAGTACTTC,CATSDGRTQETQYF
TRBD1,.,TRBJ2-5,TRBV5-1,TGCGCCAGCAGCTTGTTGACAGGGCAAGAGACCCAGTACTTC,CASSLLTGQETQYF
TRBD1,few,TRBJ2-2,TRBV6-5,TGTGCCAGCAGTCGTCAGGGGGCTGAGGGCGGGGAGCTGTTTTTT,CASSRQGAEGGELFF
TRBD2,.,TRBJ2-1,TRBV19,TGTGCCAGTAGTATTTCGGGTCTCGAACTAGCGGGAGTAGGCAATGAGCAGTTCTTC,CASSISGLELAGVGNEQFF
TRBD2,few,TRBJ2-5,TRBV9,TGTGCCAGCAGCGTAGGTGCGGGGGTGGCGGAGACCCAGTACTTC,CASSVGAGVAETQYF
TRBD1,.,TRBJ1-5,TRBV4-1,TGCGCCAGCAGCCAAGTCGAACAGGGGGATCAGCCCCAGCATTTT,CASSQVEQGDQPQHF
.,once,TRBJ2-5,TRBV4-1,TGCGCCAGCAGCCAACCGGGTGTGGAGACCCAGTACTTC,CASSQPGVETQYF
TRBD2,.,TRBJ2-5,TRBV7-9,TGTGCCAGCAGCGCAGGTCGGACTAGCCTCCAAGAGACCCAGTACTTC,CASSAGRTSLQETQYF
.,.,TRBJ1-4,TRBV10-3,TGTGCCATCAGTGTGGGGGGTGAAAAACTGTTTTTT,CAISVGGEKLFF
.,.,TRBJ1-2,TRBV7-3,TGTGCCAGCAGCTTAGAACGGCAGGGTGGCTACACCTTC,CASSLERQGGYTF
.,.,TRBJ1-4,TRBV27,TGTGCCAGCAGTCCAAGCAGGGGACATGAAAAACTGTTTTTT,CASSPSRGHEKLFF
.,.,TRBJ1-2,TRBV5-4,TGTGCCAGCAGCTTGACGGCGGTCTATGGCTACACCTTC,CASSLTAVYGYTF
.,.,TRBJ1-2,TRBV6-5,TGTGCCAGCAGTTACTCGTCGGAGAACTATGGCTACACCTTC,CASSYSSENYGYTF
.,many,TRBJ1-1,TRBV7-8,TGTGCCAGCAGCTTCGAGGTAAAGACCACTGAAGCTTTCTTT,CASSFEVKTTEAFF
.,.,TRBJ2-3,TRBV5-1,TGCGCCAGCAGCTTTGGACCAGGGAACACAGATACGCAGTATTTT,CASSFGPGNTDTQYF
.,.,TRBJ2-1,TRBV29-1,TGCAGCGTTGAAGATGGGGGAGGCAATGAGCAGTTCTTC,CSVEDGGGNEQFF
.,few,TRBJ1-2,TRBV4-1,TGCGCCAGCAGCCAAGAACCCAACGGCTATGGCTACACCTTC,CASSQEPNGYGYTF
TRBD2,once,TRBJ2-5,TRBV7-9,TGTGCCAGCAGCCAGACCCCCCGGGGGGGGATCCAAGAGACCCAGTACTTC,CASSQTPRGGIQETQYF
.,many,TRBJ2-7,TRBV13,TGTGCCAGCAGCCGAGACAGGACGGGGGAGCAGTACTTC,CASSRDRTGEQYF
.,.,TRBJ1-2,TRBV5-6,TGTGCCAGCAGCCCCCTGGCAGGTGGGCTATCCTATGGCTACACCTTC,CASSPLAGGLSYGYTF
TRBD1,.,TRBJ1-1,TRBV5-6,TGTGCCAGCAGCTTTGGGACAGGGTCCCTTGGGGACACTGAAGCTTTCTTT,CASSFGTGSLGDTEAFF
TRBD1,.,TRBJ2-1,TRBV5-4,TGTGCCAGCAGCCGGGGACAGGGTAATGAGCAGTTCTTC,CASSRGQGNEQFF